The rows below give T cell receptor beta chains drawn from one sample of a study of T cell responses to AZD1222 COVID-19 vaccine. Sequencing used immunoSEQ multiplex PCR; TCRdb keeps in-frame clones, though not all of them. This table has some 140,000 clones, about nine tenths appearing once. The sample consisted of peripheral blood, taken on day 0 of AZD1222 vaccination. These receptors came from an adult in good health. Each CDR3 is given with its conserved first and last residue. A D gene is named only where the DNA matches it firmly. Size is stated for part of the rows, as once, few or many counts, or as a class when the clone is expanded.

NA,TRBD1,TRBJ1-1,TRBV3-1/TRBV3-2,TGTGCCAGCAGCCCAGGGACAGGGTTAGCTTTCTTT,CASSPGTGLAFF
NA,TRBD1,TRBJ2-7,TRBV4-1,TGCGCCAGCAGCGGAGGGACAGGGGGTTCCTACGAGCAGTACTTC,CASSGGTGGSYEQYF
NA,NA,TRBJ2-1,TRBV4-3,TGCGCCAGCAGCCAAGATCCGGGCGGGTACAATGAGCAGTTCTTC,CASSQDPGGYNEQFF
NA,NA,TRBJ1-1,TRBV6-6,TGTGCCAGCAGTAATCTGCAGTGGAACACTGAAGCTTTCTTT,CASSNLQWNTEAFF
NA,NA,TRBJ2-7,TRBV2,TGTGCCAGCAGTGAAGTGGGTTGGGGCAGAGACTCCTACGAGCAGTACTTC,CASSEVGWGRDSYEQYF
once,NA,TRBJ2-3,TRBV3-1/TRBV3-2,TGTGCCAGCAGCCAACGGGGGAGCACAGATACGCAGTATTTT,CASSQRGSTDTQYF
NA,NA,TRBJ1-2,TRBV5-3,TGTGCCACCAGAGGCAAGCTGCGCTATGGCTACACCTTC,CATRGKLRYGYTF
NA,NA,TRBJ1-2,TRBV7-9,TGTGCCAGCAGCTTAGGGCAGGCCAACTATGGCTACACCTTC,CASSLGQANYGYTF
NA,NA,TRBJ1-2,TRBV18,TGTGCCAGCTCACCAGCAGGCGAGCAAGGCTACACCTTC,CASSPAGEQGYTF
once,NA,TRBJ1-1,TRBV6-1,TGTGCCAGCAGTGAACCCGTCGGGAGAAATGAAGCTTTCTTT,CASSEPVGRNEAFF
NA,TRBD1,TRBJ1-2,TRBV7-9,TGTGCCAGCAGTTTGGGACAGGTCAACTATGGCTACACCTTC,CASSLGQVNYGYTF
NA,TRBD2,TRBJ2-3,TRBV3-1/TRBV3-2,TGTGCCAGCAGCCCCTCCAGCGGGGGGTCAGATACGCAGTATTTT,CASSPSSGGSDTQYF
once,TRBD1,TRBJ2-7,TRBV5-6,TGTGCCAGCAGCAGGGCCGGGACAGGGGATTACGAGCAGTACTTC,CASSRAGTGDYEQYF
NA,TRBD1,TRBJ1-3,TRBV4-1,TGCGCCAGCAGCCAGACGGGACAGAGCTCTGGAAACACCATATATTTT,CASSQTGQSSGNTIYF
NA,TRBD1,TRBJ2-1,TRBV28,TGTGCCAGCGCGGACAGGGGGCCGACCTACAATGAGCAGTTCTTC,CASADRGPTYNEQFF
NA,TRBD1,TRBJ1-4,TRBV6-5,TGTGCCAGCAGGCCGGGACAGAATAATGAAAAACTGTTTTTT,CASRPGQNNEKLFF
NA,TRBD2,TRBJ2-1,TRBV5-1,TGCGCCAGCAGACGAAAAGCTAGCGGGGGGTTATGGAATGAGCAGTTCTTC,CASRRKASGGLWNEQFF
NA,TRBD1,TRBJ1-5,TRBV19,TGTGCCAGTAGTATAGTAGTCGGGACAGGTCGAGGGAGCAATCAGCCCCAGCATTTT,CASSIVVGTGRGSNQPQHF
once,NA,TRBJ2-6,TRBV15,TGTGCCACCAGCAGAGACCGGGCTGGGGCCAACGTCCTGACTTTC,CATSRDRAGANVLTF
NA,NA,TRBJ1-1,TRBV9,TGTGCCAGCAGCGTGGCAGGGTCGAGCACTGAAGCTTTCTTT,CASSVAGSSTEAFF
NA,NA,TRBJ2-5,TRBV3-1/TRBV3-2,TGTGCCAGCAGCCAAGTAGCTATAGAGACCCAGTACTTC,CASSQVAIETQYF
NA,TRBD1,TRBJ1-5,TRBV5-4,TGTGCCAGCAGCGCGGACAGGGTGGATCAGCCCCAGCATTTT,CASSADRVDQPQHF
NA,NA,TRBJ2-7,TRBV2,TGTGCCAGCAGTGCCCAGAAGGGCGGATTTAACGAGCAGTACTTC,CASSAQKGGFNEQYF
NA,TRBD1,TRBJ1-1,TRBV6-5,TGTGCCAGCAGTACGGGACAGAGATATACTGAAGCTTTCTTT,CASSTGQRYTEAFF
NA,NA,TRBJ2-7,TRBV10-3,TGTGCCATCAGTGACCTCGACAGGAACTCCTACGAGCAGTACTTC,CAISDLDRNSYEQYF
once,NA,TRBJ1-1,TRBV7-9,TGTGCCAGCAGCTTCAGGAACACTGAAGCTTTCTTT,CASSFRNTEAFF
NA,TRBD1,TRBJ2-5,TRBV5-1,TGCGCCAGCAGCTTGGATACAGGGGAAGGGGAGACCCAGTACTTC,CASSLDTGEGETQYF
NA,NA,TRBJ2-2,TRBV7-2,TGTGCCAGCAGCGTCAGGGACGGGGAGCTGTTTTTT,CASSVRDGELFF
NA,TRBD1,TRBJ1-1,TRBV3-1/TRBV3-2,TGTGCCAGCAGCCAGTTACAGGGGGCGGCGGCTTTCTTT,CASSQLQGAAAFF
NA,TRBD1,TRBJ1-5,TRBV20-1,TGCAGTGCTAGTAACAACCAGGGGGCTCGGCCCCAGCATTTT,CSASNNQGARPQHF
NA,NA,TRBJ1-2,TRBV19,TGTGCCAGTAGTATTAGGGGGAACTATGGCTACACCTTC,CASSIRGNYGYTF
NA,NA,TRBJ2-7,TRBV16,TGTGCCAGCAGCCAATCGGCGAGAGGGGAGCAGTACTTC,CASSQSARGEQYF
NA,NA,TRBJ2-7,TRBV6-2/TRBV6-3,TGTGCCAGCAGTTACTCGGAGATTCGGGCCGAGCAGTACTTC,CASSYSEIRAEQYF
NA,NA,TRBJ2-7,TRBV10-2,TGCGCCAGCAGTGAATCCCACGAGCAGTACTTC,CASSESHEQYF
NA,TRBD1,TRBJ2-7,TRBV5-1,TGCGCCAGCAGCTTGGGACAGGGACCCAACGAGCAGTACTTC,CASSLGQGPNEQYF
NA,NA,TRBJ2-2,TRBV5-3,TGTGCCAGATGTCGTCAGGGTTTCCTCACCGGGGAGCTGTTTTTT,CARCRQGFLTGELFF
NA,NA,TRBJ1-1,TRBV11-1,TGTGCCAGCAGCTTATCCGCAGCTCTCACTGAAGCTTTCTTT,CASSLSAALTEAFF
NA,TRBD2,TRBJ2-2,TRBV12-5,TGTGCTAGTGGTTTGGGGAGACTAGCGGGCACCGGGGAGCTGTTTTTT,CASGLGRLAGTGELFF
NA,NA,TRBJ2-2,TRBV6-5,TGTGCCAGCACCCTCTCGTGGGGGTCCACCGGGGAGCTGTTTTTT,CASTLSWGSTGELFF
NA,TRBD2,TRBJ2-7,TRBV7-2,TGTGCCAGCAGCTTCCTTAGCGGGGGTTACGAGCAGTACTTC,CASSFLSGGYEQYF
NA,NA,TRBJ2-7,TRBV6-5,TGTGCCAGCATGAGAGGTTCCTACGAGCAGTACTTC,CASMRGSYEQYF
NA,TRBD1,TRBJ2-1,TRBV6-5,TGTGCCAGCAAATACGGGACAGGGGATGAGCAGTTCTTC,CASKYGTGDEQFF
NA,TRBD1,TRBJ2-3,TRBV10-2,TGCGCCACCTACAGGGGGCCGACAGATACGCAGTATTTT,CATYRGPTDTQYF
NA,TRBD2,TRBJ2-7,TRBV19,TGTGCCAGTAGTAGGCAGCGGGGTACCTACGAGCAGTACTTC,CASSRQRGTYEQYF
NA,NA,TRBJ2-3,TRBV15,TGTGCCACCAGCAGAGATGGAATAGGAGCCGATACGCAGTATTTT,CATSRDGIGADTQYF
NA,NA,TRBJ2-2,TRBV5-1,TGCGCCAGCAGCATGGGAGGTTCGGCCGGGGAGCTGTTTTTT,CASSMGGSAGELFF
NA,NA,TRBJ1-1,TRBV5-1,TGCGCCAGCAGCTTAACAGTGTCGAACACTGAAGCTTTCTTT,CASSLTVSNTEAFF
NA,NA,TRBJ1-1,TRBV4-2,TGTGCCAGCAGCCAAGCGGACACTGAAGCTTTCTTT,CASSQADTEAFF
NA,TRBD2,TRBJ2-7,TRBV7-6,TGTGCCAGCAGCTACCTAGCGGGGGCTTCCTCCTACGAGCAGTACTTC,CASSYLAGASSYEQYF
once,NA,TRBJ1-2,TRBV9,TGTGCCAGCAGCCCCCACTGGGGGCCCTATGGCTACACCTTC,CASSPHWGPYGYTF
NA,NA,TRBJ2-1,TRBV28,TGTGCCAGCAGCCCACCCCGGGCGGAACAGCAGTTCTTC,CASSPPRAEQQFF
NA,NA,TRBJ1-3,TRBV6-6,TGTGCCAGCAGTTACTCGACCGTAGGGGCCGGAAACACCATATATTTT,CASSYSTVGAGNTIYF
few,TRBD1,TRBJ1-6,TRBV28,TGTGCCAGCAGTTTCTTCATAGGGGACAGGGACGCACCCCTCCACTTT,CASSFFIGDRDAPLHF
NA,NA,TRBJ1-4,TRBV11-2,TGTGCCAGCAGCTTCTTAACAACTAATGAAAAACTGTTTTTT,CASSFLTTNEKLFF